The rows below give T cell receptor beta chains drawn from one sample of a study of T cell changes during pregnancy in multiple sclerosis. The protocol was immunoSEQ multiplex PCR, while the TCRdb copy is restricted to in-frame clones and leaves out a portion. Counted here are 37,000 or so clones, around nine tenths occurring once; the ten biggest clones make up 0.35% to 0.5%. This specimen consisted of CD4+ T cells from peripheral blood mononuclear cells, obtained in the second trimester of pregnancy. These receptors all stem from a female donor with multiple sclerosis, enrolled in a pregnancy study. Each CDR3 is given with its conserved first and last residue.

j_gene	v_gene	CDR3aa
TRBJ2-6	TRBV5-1	CASYPGLSGANVLTF
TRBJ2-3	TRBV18	CASSPPNPGTDTQYF
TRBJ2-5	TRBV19	CGPGQGVETQYF
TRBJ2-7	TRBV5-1	CASSLGQGGVEQYF
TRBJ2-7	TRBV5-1	CASSLFTPTGTGEKQYF
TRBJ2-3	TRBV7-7	CASSLNSGLSTDTQYF
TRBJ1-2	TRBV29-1	CSITGTGPSNYGYTF
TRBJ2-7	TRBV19	CASRSSSGGTYEQYF
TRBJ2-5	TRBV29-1	CSVVSPGETQYF
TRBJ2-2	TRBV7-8	CASSLAYSGATRGMFF
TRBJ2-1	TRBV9	CASSVDGGSYNEQFF
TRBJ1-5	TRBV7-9	CASSFTGDQPQHF
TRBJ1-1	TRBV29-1	CSVVGVRNTEAFF
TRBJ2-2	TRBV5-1	CASTASPSLNTGELFF
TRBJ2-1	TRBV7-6	CASSLAGASYNEQFF
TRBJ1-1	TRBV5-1	CASSSGVTEAFF
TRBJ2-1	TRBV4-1	CASSQESAGGDEQFF
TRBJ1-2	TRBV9	CASSVQGNYGYTF
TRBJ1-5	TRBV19	CASSSQGGNQPQHF
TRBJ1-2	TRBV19	CASRPGTLFYGYTF
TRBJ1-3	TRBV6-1	CASLRGQTGNTIYF
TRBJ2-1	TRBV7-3	CASSRQGGDEQFF
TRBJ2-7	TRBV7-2	CASSAGTSGGISSYEQYF
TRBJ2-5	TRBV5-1	CASSFGGGQETQYF
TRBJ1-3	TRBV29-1	CSVDPGAGNTIYF
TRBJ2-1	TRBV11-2	CASREGLAGFYNEQFF